These 2 T cell receptor beta chains were sequenced from one sample in a study of cytomegalovirus exposure and HLA in healthy donors. Use of 60 Vbeta and 13 Jbeta primers characterized the PCR. TCRdb keeps only in-frame clones here, not all; method: immunoSEQ multiplex PCR. The repertoire holds about 82,000 clones, with around 10% as singletons. Input material: PBMCs. These receptors all stem from a man aged 60-69 years in good health and CMV-seropositive.

The chain employs TRBV7-6 and TRBJ2-5, with 11 bases lining up with TRBD2. Gene TRBJ2-7 matches the end of the DNA better, so the J call may be wrong. Germline lookup yields CDR1 SGHVS and CDR2 FNYEAQ. This CDR3 region has 15 residues. The CDR3 is CASSPTSGSFHEQYF. CDR3 nucleotides: TGTGCCAGCAGCCCTACTAGCGGGAGCTTCCACGAGCAGTACTTC.

There are a few counts of this clone. The V call is TRBV28, the J call TRBJ1-1; D ambiguous. The germline V gene encodes CDR1 MDHEN and CDR2 SYDVKM. The ends were cut back, 2 bases at V and 8 bases at J, with 9 bases in the middle. The CDR3 is 12 amino acids. The CDR3: CASSLPETEAFF. The CDR3 nucleotides read TGTGCCAGCAGTTTACCAGAAACCGAAGCTTTCTTT.